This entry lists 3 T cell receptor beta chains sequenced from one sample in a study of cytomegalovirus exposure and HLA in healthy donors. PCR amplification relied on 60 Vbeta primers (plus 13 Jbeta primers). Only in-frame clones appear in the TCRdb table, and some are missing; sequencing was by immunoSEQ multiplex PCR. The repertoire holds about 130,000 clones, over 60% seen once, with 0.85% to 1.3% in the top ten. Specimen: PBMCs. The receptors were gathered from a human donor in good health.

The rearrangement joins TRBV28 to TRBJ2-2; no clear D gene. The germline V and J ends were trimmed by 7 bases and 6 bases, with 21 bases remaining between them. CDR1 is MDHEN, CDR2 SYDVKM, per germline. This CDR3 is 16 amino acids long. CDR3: CASNRGADERPGELFF. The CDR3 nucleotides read TGTGCCAGCAATAGAGGCGCAGACGAGCGTCCCGGGGAGCTGTTTTTT. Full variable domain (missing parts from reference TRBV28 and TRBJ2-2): DVKVTQSSRYLVKRTGEKVFLECVQDMDHENMFWYRQDPGLGLRLIYFSYDVKMKEKGDIPEGYSVSREKKERFSLILESASTNQTSMYLCASNRGADERPGELFFGEGSRLTVL.

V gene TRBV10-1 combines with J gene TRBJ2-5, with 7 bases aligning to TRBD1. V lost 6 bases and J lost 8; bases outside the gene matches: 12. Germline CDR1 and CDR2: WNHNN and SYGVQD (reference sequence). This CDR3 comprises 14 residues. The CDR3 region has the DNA TGCGCCAGCAGCCCCGATATAACAGGGGACACCCAGTACTTC. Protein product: CASSPDITGDTQYF.

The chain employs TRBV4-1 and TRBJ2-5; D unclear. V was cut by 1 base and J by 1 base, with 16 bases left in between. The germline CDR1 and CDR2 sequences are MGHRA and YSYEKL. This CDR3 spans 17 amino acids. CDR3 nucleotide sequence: TGCGCCAGCAGCCAAGCGATGAGCCCGAAGCCCCAAGAGACCCAGTACTTC. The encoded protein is CASSQAMSPKPQETQYF.